The clone carrying this T cell receptor (beta chain) appeared a few times. Its cognate antigen is unknown. This record comes from a study of regulatory T cells in long-lasting Graves disease. Regarding time point: persistent/refractory GD, antithyroid drugs over 5 years with positive TRAb. TCR sequences were obtained from RNA taken from PBMCs. The guidelines of the American Thyroid Association were the basis for diagnosing Graves' disease. Study outcomes and limitations: When disease was persistent, TRBV28, TRBJ1-2 and TRBJ2-5 were the favored segments. With approximately 2,500 shared public clonotypes, persistent patients exceeded new patients, who shared about 1,000.

Library construction for TCR beta used iRepertoire HTBI primers and Arm-PCR of CDR3 regions. Per the original data handling: From all samples, identification returned some 13 TRBJ and 60 to 80 TRBV segments. TCRdb used MiXCR to reprocess the multiplex PCR reads, holding one entry per CDR3 protein. None of the V and J calls come from the authors' own analysis; TCRdb made them. The sample lists almost 350,000 distinct CDR3 sequences; around 20% were seen once. V was pared by 3 bases and J by 3 bases, with 6 bases between. The CDR3 has 12 amino acids. Germline V gene sequence: CDR1 MDHEN, CDR2 SYDVKM. Sequencing was performed on peripheral blood mononuclear cells (PBMCs), taken when the disease was refractory, from a patient treated with antithyroid drugs. The rearrangement links TRBV28 to TRBJ2-7; D is unclear. The source of this sequence is a female donor with Graves disease. The CDR3: CASSLWSYEQYF. In DNA, the CDR3 is TGTGCCAGCAGTTTGTGGAGCTACGAGCAGTACTTC.